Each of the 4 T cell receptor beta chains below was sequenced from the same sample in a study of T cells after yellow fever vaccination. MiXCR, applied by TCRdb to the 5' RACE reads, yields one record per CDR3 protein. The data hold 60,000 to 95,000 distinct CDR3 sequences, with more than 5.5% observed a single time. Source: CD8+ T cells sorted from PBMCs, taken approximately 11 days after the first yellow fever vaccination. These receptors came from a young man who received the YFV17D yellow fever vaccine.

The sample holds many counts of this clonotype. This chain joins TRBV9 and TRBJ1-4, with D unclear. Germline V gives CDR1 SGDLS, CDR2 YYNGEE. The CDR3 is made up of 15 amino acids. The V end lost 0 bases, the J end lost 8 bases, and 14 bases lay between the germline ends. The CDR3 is CASSVESGGNEKLFF. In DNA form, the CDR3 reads TGTGCCAGCAGCGTAGAAAGTGGTGGGAACGAAAAACTGTTTTTT.

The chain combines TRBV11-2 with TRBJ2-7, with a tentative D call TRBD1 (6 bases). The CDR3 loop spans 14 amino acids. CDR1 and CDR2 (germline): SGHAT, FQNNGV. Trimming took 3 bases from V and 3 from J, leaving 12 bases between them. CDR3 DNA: TGTGCCAGCAGCTTTGGACAGATGTACTACGAGCAGTACGTC. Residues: CASSFGQMYYEQYV.

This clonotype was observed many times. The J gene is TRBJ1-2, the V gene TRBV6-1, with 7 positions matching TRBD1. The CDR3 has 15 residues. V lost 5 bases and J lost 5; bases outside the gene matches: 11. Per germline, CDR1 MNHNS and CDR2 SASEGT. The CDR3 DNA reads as TGTGCCAGCAGTACGACAGGGACCTTCGGTTATGGCTACACCTTC. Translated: CASSTTGTFGYGYTF.

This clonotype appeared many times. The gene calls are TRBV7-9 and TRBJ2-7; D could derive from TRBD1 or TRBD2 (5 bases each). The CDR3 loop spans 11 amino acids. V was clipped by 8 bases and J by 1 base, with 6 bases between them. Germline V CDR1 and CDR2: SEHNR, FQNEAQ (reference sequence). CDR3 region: CASGGSYEQYF. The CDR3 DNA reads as TGTGCCAGCGGGGGATCCTACGAGCAGTACTTC.